The 18 T cell receptor beta chains below were found in one sample sequenced in a study of T-cell reconstitution after alpha-beta-depleted transplantation in children. Unique molecular identifiers tagged the TCRbeta library. From the PCR reads, TCRdb called clonotypes with MiXCR, one entry per CDR3 protein. The sample consists of almost 600,000 distinct CDR3 sequences, about a quarter of them appearing once. The sequenced sample was PBMCs, obtained before TCRalphabeta/CD19-depleted stem cell transplant. The source is a boy in the first two years of life with Wiskott-Aldrich syndrome, due to receive a stem cell transplant.

The chain combines TRBV6-1 with TRBJ2-7, with D perhaps given as TRBD1 or TRBD2 (5 bases each). Trimming shortened V by 6 bases and J by 3 bases, and 15 bases separated the two germline ends. The CDR3 has 14 amino acids. In germline, CDR1 is MNHNS, CDR2 SASEGT. The CDR3 spells CASSNAWDGYEQYF. The DNA for the CDR3 is TGTGCCAGCAGCAATGCCTGGGACGGCTACGAGCAGTACTTC.

The V and J genes are TRBV5-1 and TRBJ1-4; no clear D. V dropped 0 bases and J dropped 2 bases, with 14 bases sitting between them. Germline values: CDR1 SGHRS, CDR2 YFSETQ. The CDR3 extends over 17 amino acids. The CDR3 region is CASSLEWSVATNEKLFF. The CDR3 nucleotides are TGCGCCAGCAGCTTGGAATGGTCCGTTGCGACTAATGAAAAACTGTTTTTT.

The sample holds many counts of this clonotype. A junction end diverges from the germline sequence, so it may reflect a read error. The CDR3 coding sequence is TGCGCCAGCAGCTTGGCAGGGAGGGATGAGCAGTTCTTC. Translating gives CASSLAGRDEQFF. V usage is TRBV12-3 or TRBV12-4 and J usage is TRBJ2-1; 7 nucleotides align to TRBD2. There are 13 residues in the CDR3.

V gene TRBV5-1 combines with J gene TRBJ2-1; perhaps TRBD2 as D (6 bases). The ends were cut back, 2 bases at V and 5 bases at J, with 14 bases in the middle. Germline values: CDR1 SGHRS, CDR2 YFSETQ. The CDR3 loop spans 15 amino acids. This chain's CDR3 is CASSLLAGWDNEQFF. CDR3 bases: TGCGCCAGCAGCTTACTTGCGGGATGGGACAATGAGCAGTTCTTC.

This clonotype was observed a few times. V usage is TRBV10-3 and J usage is TRBJ2-3; 8 positions match TRBD1. The ends lost 6 bases at V and 2 bases at J; junction bases unmatched: 7. CDR3 size: 15 residues. CDR1 is ENHRY, CDR2 SYGVKD, per germline. The CDR3 loop is CAIRPRDRNTDTQYF. The CDR3 DNA follows: TGTGCCATCAGACCCCGGGACAGGAACACAGATACGCAGTATTTT.

V and J are TRBV12-3 or TRBV12-4 and TRBJ2-2; D gene ambiguous. The CDR3 totals 14 residues. Trimming took off 2 bases at V and 5 bases at J, with 9 bases between the two ends. The CDR3 sequence: CASSLFLVTGELFF. The CDR3 DNA reads TGTGCCAGCAGTTTATTTTTGGTTACCGGGGAGCTGTTTTTT.

The V call is TRBV7-6, the J call TRBJ2-4; TRBD1 or TRBD2 may be the D gene (6 bases each). Germline V gene sequence: CDR1 SGHVS, CDR2 FNYEAQ. Trimming pared 2 bases from V and 8 bases from J, leaving 10 bases between. The CDR3 is 13 amino acids. The CDR3 DNA is TGTGCCAGCAGCTTAAGGAGGGGGGACATTCAGTACTTC. Protein sequence: CASSLRRGDIQYF.

The CDR3 spells CASSRKGADYGYTF. The CDR3 DNA follows: TGTGCCAGCAGTCGTAAGGGGGCGGACTATGGCTACACCTTC. The gene calls are TRBV12-3 or TRBV12-4 and TRBJ1-2; 7 bases match TRBD1. This CDR3 contains 14 residues. V lost 5 bases and J lost 3; bases outside the gene matches: 6.

This clonotype was picked up many times. At one boundary the junction diverges from the germline segment, which might be a read error. V and J are TRBV5-1 and TRBJ2-7; D not resolved. This CDR3 has 12 amino acids. Germline V CDR1 and CDR2: SGHRS, YFSETQ. CDR3 amino acids: CASSPGAYEQYF. The DNA of the CDR3 is TGTGCCAGCAGCCCCGGAGCCTACGAGCAGTACTTC.

This clonotype has just a few counts. The V gene is TRBV25-1, the J gene TRBJ1-6; TRBD1 is a possible D gene (5 bases). The V gene lost 1 base and the J gene lost 5 bases, with 9 bases spanning the gap. Germline values: CDR1 MGHDK, CDR2 SYGVNS. This CDR3 is 15 amino acids long. The CDR3 nucleotides read TGTGCCAGCAGTGAATGGGAGGGGAATAATTCACCCCTCCACTTT. Translated: CASSEWEGNNSPLHF.

V usage is TRBV5-1 and J usage is TRBJ1-3, with D unresolved. Looked up from germline, CDR1 is SGHRS and CDR2 is YFSETQ. This CDR3 spans 13 amino acids. V was shortened by 4 bases and J by 4 bases, with 9 bases between the two germline ends. CDR3 in DNA: TGCGCCAGCAGCACGGACGGAGGAAACACCATATATTTT. It translates to CASSTDGGNTIYF.

The CDR3 region is CASSSQRGTYNEQFF. CDR3 sequence (DNA): TGTGCCAGCAGCTCCCAGCGGGGGACCTACAATGAGCAGTTCTTC. This sequence joins TRBV7-2 and TRBJ2-1; 8 bases are a match to TRBD2. V lost 4 bases to trimming and J lost 2 bases; unmatched junction nucleotides: 4. The CDR3 is 15 amino acids. Germline V lookup: CDR1 SGHTA, CDR2 FQGNSA.

The gene calls are TRBV7-2 and TRBJ2-3; TRBD2 aligns across 11 bases. The CDR3 covers 16 residues. In germline, CDR1 is SGHTA, CDR2 FQGNSA. V lost 3 bases to trimming and J lost 0 bases; unmatched junction nucleotides: 2. The CDR3 region has the DNA TGTGCCAGCAGCTTTAGCGGGAGGGTTAGCACAGATACGCAGTATTTT. Translating gives CASSFSGRVSTDTQYF.

The gene calls are TRBV5-1 and TRBJ2-2; 8 nucleotides agree with TRBD2. Per the germline V gene, CDR1 is SGHRS and CDR2 is YFSETQ. The CDR3 runs 17 residues. Germline trimming cut 4 bases from V and 1 base from J; bases unmatched to any gene: 9. The CDR3 nucleotides are TGCGCCAGCAGCAAACCCCCCAGCGGGAGGAACACCGGGGAGCTGTTTTTT. Translated, it gives CASSKPPSGRNTGELFF. Together with reference TRBV5-1 and TRBJ2-2, the CDR3 gives the full variable domain: KAGVTQTPRYLIKTRGQQVTLSCSPISGHRSVSWYQQTPGQGLQFLFEYFSETQRNKGNFPGRFSGRQFSNSRSEMNVSTLELGDSALYLCASSKPPSGRNTGELFFGEGSRLTVL.

This clonotype was detected a few times. The rearrangement uses TRBV5-1 and TRBJ2-7; 10 nucleotides line up with TRBD2. Trimming removed 4 bases from V and 7 bases from J; junction bases left unmatched: 11. The CDR3 extends over 15 amino acids. CDR1 is SGHRS, CDR2 YFSETQ, per germline. CDR3 nucleotides: TGCGCCAGCAGCCCGAGGCCAGCGGGAGGGGGGGAGCAGTACTTC. Amino acid sequence: CASSPRPAGGGEQYF.

The rearrangement uses TRBV12-3 or TRBV12-4 and TRBJ1-1; a weak D match, TRBD1 (6 bases). The germline V and J ends were trimmed by 4 bases and 4 bases, with 19 bases remaining between them. This CDR3 is built from 16 residues. CDR3 nucleotide sequence: TGTGCCAGCAGTTGGGCAGGGGTCGAGGGTAGCACTGAAGCTTTCTTT. Translating gives CASSWAGVEGSTEAFF.

The chain uses TRBV20-1 and TRBJ2-5, with TRBD2 identical over 12 bases. V dropped 6 bases and J dropped 5; count of bases not matched to a gene: 7. The CDR3 has 14 amino acids. CDR1 is DFQATT, CDR2 SNEGSKA, per germline (reference sequence). CDR3 DNA: TGCAGTGCACCTAGCGGGAGGGCGGGGGAGACCCAGTACTTC. Residues: CSAPSGRAGETQYF.

This chain joins TRBV12-3 or TRBV12-4 and TRBJ1-2; D unresolved. Trimming pared 3 bases from V and 4 bases from J, leaving 12 bases between. The CDR3 contains 14 residues. The CDR3 sequence is CASSFSSRGYGYTF. CDR3 nucleotide sequence: TGTGCCAGCAGTTTCTCGAGCCGGGGCTATGGCTACACCTTC.